The 8 T cell receptor beta chains listed next were all sequenced from one sample in a study of blood T cell repertoires in COVID-19. Here immunoSEQ multiplex PCR was the method, and the copy in TCRdb shows in-frame clones only, minus some. The data hold roughly 50,000 clones, with around 80% observed a single time. Sequenced input: peripheral blood. The receptors stem from a man aged 60-69 years with acute or convalescent COVID-19.

This clone was recorded a few times. CDR3 loop: CATRENQETQYF. In DNA, the CDR3 is TGTGCCACGCGGGAGAACCAAGAGACCCAGTACTTC. This chain links TRBV2 with TRBJ2-5; TRBD2 matches 7 bases. CDR3 length: 12 amino acids. The V gene's germline CDR1 is SNHLY and CDR2 FYNNEI. V was pared by 10 bases and J by 0 bases, with 2 bases of the junction left unmatched. Full variable domain (rest looked up from reference TRBV2 and TRBJ2-5): EPEVTQTPSHQVTQMGQEVILRCVPISNHLYFYWYRQILGQKVEFLVSFYNNEISEKSEIFDDQFSVERPDGSNFTLKIRSTKLEDSAMYFCATRENQETQYFGPGTRLLVL.

The chain joins TRBV7-9 to TRBJ2-5; 9 bases are shared with TRBD2. There are 16 residues in the CDR3. The germline CDR1 and CDR2 sequences are SEHNR and FQNEAQ (reference sequence). V dropped 0 bases and J dropped 5; count of bases not matched to a gene: 7. CDR3 in DNA: TGTGCCAGCAGCTTAGCGAGGACTAGCGAGTTTGAGACCCAGTACTTC. Translating gives CASSLARTSEFETQYF.

The rearrangement joins TRBV28 to TRBJ1-4; 10 bases agree with TRBD1. CDR3 length: 16 amino acids. V was pared by 5 bases and J by 3 bases, with 6 bases of the junction left unmatched. Per germline, CDR1 MDHEN and CDR2 SYDVKM. In nucleotides, the CDR3 is TGTGCCAGCAGTCGACAGGGGGCGAGGTCTAATGAAAAACTGTTTTTT. Translating gives CASSRQGARSNEKLFF. Supplemented by reference TRBV28 and TRBJ1-4, the full variable domain reads DVKVTQSSRYLVKRTGEKVFLECVQDMDHENMFWYRQDPGLGLRLIYFSYDVKMKEKGDIPEGYSVSREKKERFSLILESASTNQTSMYLCASSRQGARSNEKLFFGSGTQLSVL.

The chain recombines TRBV4-3 with TRBJ1-1; perhaps TRBD1 as D (6 bases). In germline, CDR1 is LGHNA, CDR2 YSLEER. Trimming pared 1 base from V and 8 bases from J, leaving 8 bases between. The CDR3 runs 12 residues. The chain's CDR3 is CASSQARGEAFF. In DNA form, the CDR3 reads TGCGCCAGCAGCCAAGCAAGGGGGGAAGCTTTCTTT.

The V call is TRBV28, the J call TRBJ1-2; TRBD1 agrees at 9 bases. The junction had 6 bases not matched to a gene; V was cut back by 6 bases and J by 10 bases. The CDR3 is 12 residues long. CDR1 is MDHEN, CDR2 SYDVKM, per germline. CDR3 loop: CASRGDRGDYTF. The DNA for the CDR3 is TGTGCCAGCAGGGGAGACAGGGGGGACTACACCTTC.

This rearrangement joins TRBV9 to TRBJ1-2; 11 nucleotides line up with TRBD1. The ends lost 0 bases at V and 4 bases at J; junction bases unmatched: 2. This CDR3 is 15 amino acids long. Germline V lookup: CDR1 SGDLS, CDR2 YYNGEE. The CDR3 loop is CASSVGTGGSYGYTF. The CDR3 DNA reads TGTGCCAGCAGCGTAGGGACAGGGGGCAGCTATGGCTACACCTTC.

The chain employs TRBV24-1 and TRBJ2-2, with TRBD1 identical over 8 bases. The CDR3 is made up of 17 amino acids. V trimming: 1 base; J trimming: 3 bases; junction bases outside the gene matches: 6. CDR1 is KGHDR and CDR2 is SFDVKD in the germline V gene. This chain's CDR3 is CATSDLVGTGHTGELFF. The CDR3 DNA is TGTGCCACCAGTGATTTAGTGGGGACAGGCCACACCGGGGAGCTGTTTTTT.

The chain is built from TRBV19 and TRBJ1-2; unclear D gene. Trimming left V 5 bases short and J 0 bases short, with 7 bases between. The CDR3 sequence is 13 residues long. Germline CDR1 is LNHDA and CDR2 is SQIVND (reference sequence). CDR3: CASSLQANYGYTF. The CDR3, as DNA: TGTGCCAGTAGTTTACAAGCTAACTATGGCTACACCTTC.